This T cell receptor beta chain comes out of a study of control samples from healthy donors and cancer patients (dated by TCRdb to between 2020 and 2021). The library was obtained by the immunoSEQ multiplex PCR assay. The source is immuneACCESS, and TCRdb retained only in-frame sequences with V and J called. Part of the clones is not carried over; for the studies checked, unresolved V genes explain less than half of this, and the remainder is unexplained. A total of more than 90,000 clones appear in this sample, 75% to 90% of them only once. About 8% of the sample lies in the top ten. This clone appeared once. No cognate antigen has been identified for it. Base qualities are not provided; no much larger clone lies one nucleotide away. The material sequenced was blood. The source is a man under 40 in good health.

Read as DNA, the sequence is TGTGCCAGCAGGGGACTTGGACAGGGGGCTTCACCCCTCCACTTT. It encodes CASRGLGQGASPLHF. This sequence uses TRBV5-8 and TRBJ1-6, with 11 middle bases fitting TRBD1. Trimming removed 5 bases from V and 9 bases from J; the gene matches leave 7 bases unexplained. CDR3 length: 15 amino acids, cysteine to phenylalanine. This entry keeps only the CDR3 DNA: 45 bases, framed from base 1. The germline V gene yields SGHTS for CDR1 and YDEGEE for CDR2.